This is a list of T cell receptor beta chains from one sample in a study of T cell responses to AZD1222 COVID-19 vaccine. This table comes from immunoSEQ multiplex PCR, and its TCRdb copy is limited to in-frame clones, with some not included. The sample lists approximately 130,000 clones; 86% were seen once. The sample here was peripheral blood, taken 28 days after the second AZD1222 dose. These receptors all come from an adult who received the AZD1222 COVID-19 vaccine. Each CDR3 is given with its conserved first and last residue. D genes are given only for firm matches. A clone size is listed for some rows: how often the clone was seen (once, few, many), or a class if it is expanded.

j_gene: TRBJ1-1
d_gene: TRBD1
abundance: NA
v_gene: TRBV28
CDR3nt: TGTGCCAGCAGTTGGGGACAGAAAGCTTTCTTT
CDR3aa: CASSWGQKAFF

j_gene: TRBJ2-5
d_gene: NA
abundance: NA
v_gene: TRBV24-1
CDR3nt: TGTGCCACCAGTCTGATCTTGGAAGAGACCCAGTACTTC
CDR3aa: CATSLILEETQYF

j_gene: TRBJ1-2
d_gene: NA
abundance: NA
v_gene: TRBV6-5
CDR3nt: TGTGCCAGCAGTACTTCCCCAGGGACCTATGGCTACACCTTC
CDR3aa: CASSTSPGTYGYTF

j_gene: TRBJ1-1
d_gene: NA
abundance: NA
v_gene: TRBV6-6
CDR3nt: TGTGCCAGCAGTTATTCCCAGATTAGCCCTGAAGCTTTCTTT
CDR3aa: CASSYSQISPEAFF

j_gene: TRBJ1-4
d_gene: NA
abundance: NA
v_gene: TRBV30
CDR3nt: TGTGCCTGGAGTAGAGGGGCTGATGCTGAAAAACTGTTTTTT
CDR3aa: CAWSRGADAEKLFF

j_gene: TRBJ2-7
d_gene: TRBD2
abundance: NA
v_gene: TRBV2
CDR3nt: TGTGCCAGCAGCCTGACTAGCGGTAAGGCCTACGAGCAGTACTTC
CDR3aa: CASSLTSGKAYEQYF

j_gene: TRBJ2-3
d_gene: NA
abundance: NA
v_gene: TRBV12-3/TRBV12-4
CDR3nt: TGTGCCAGCGGACAAACAGATACGCAGTATTTT
CDR3aa: CASGQTDTQYF

j_gene: TRBJ1-2
d_gene: NA
abundance: once
v_gene: TRBV5-1
CDR3nt: TGCGCCAGCAGCTTCCTACAGGGCTCCTATGGCTACACCTTC
CDR3aa: CASSFLQGSYGYTF

j_gene: TRBJ1-1
d_gene: NA
abundance: NA
v_gene: TRBV3-1/TRBV3-2
CDR3nt: TGTGCCAGCAGCCAAGAATTGAGGGTGAACACTGAAGCTTTCTTT
CDR3aa: CASSQELRVNTEAFF

j_gene: TRBJ2-2
d_gene: TRBD1
abundance: NA
v_gene: TRBV19
CDR3nt: TGTGCCAGTAGGCCCGGGACAGCTACCGGGGAGCTGTTTTTT
CDR3aa: CASRPGTATGELFF

j_gene: TRBJ1-4
d_gene: NA
abundance: few
v_gene: TRBV5-1
CDR3nt: TGCGCCAGCAGCCTCCGGGACGGGAGTGAAAAACTGTTTTTT
CDR3aa: CASSLRDGSEKLFF

j_gene: TRBJ1-2
d_gene: NA
abundance: NA
v_gene: TRBV11-2
CDR3nt: TGTGCCAGCAGCACCCCCATGCAGGGACTTTTTCTCTATGGCTACACCTTC
CDR3aa: CASSTPMQGLFLYGYTF

j_gene: TRBJ1-4
d_gene: TRBD1
abundance: once
v_gene: TRBV2
CDR3nt: TGTGCCAGCAGGGCCCCGGGACAGTATAATGAAAAACTGTTTTTT
CDR3aa: CASRAPGQYNEKLFF

j_gene: TRBJ2-3
d_gene: NA
abundance: few
v_gene: TRBV6-5
CDR3nt: TGTGCCAGCAGCCCCTCGGGGGAAAACACAGATACGCAGTATTTT
CDR3aa: CASSPSGENTDTQYF

j_gene: TRBJ1-4
d_gene: NA
abundance: NA
v_gene: TRBV19
CDR3nt: TGTGCCAGTAGTAGTTCGGGGGGAGATGAAAAACTGTTTTTT
CDR3aa: CASSSSGGDEKLFF

j_gene: TRBJ2-7
d_gene: NA
abundance: NA
v_gene: TRBV6-5
CDR3nt: TGTGCCAGCGCGGCCGGACGGAGAGTTACCTACGAGCAGTACTTC
CDR3aa: CASAAGRRVTYEQYF

j_gene: TRBJ2-4
d_gene: TRBD2
abundance: NA
v_gene: TRBV9
CDR3nt: TGTGCCAGCAGCCCTAGCGGGGGGGCCACCAAAAACATTCAGTACTTC
CDR3aa: CASSPSGGATKNIQYF

j_gene: TRBJ1-2
d_gene: NA
abundance: NA
v_gene: TRBV9
CDR3nt: TGTGCCAGCAGCGTAGAGGGTTATGGCTACACCTTC
CDR3aa: CASSVEGYGYTF

j_gene: TRBJ1-1
d_gene: NA
abundance: NA
v_gene: TRBV2
CDR3nt: TGTGCCAGCCTCTCGCGGTGGGATGGCACTGAAGCTTTCTTT
CDR3aa: CASLSRWDGTEAFF

j_gene: TRBJ1-3
d_gene: NA
abundance: NA
v_gene: TRBV28
CDR3nt: TGTGCCAGCAGTTTGCGGCTCCTTACCTCTGGAAACACCATATATTTT
CDR3aa: CASSLRLLTSGNTIYF

j_gene: TRBJ2-2
d_gene: NA
abundance: once
v_gene: TRBV6-5
CDR3nt: TGTGCCAGCAGTTACGACGGGACAGGGGAGCTGTTTTTT
CDR3aa: CASSYDGTGELFF

j_gene: TRBJ1-1
d_gene: NA
abundance: NA
v_gene: TRBV29-1
CDR3nt: TGCAGCGCTAGCAACAGGGCGAACACTGAAGCTTTCTTT
CDR3aa: CSASNRANTEAFF

j_gene: TRBJ2-7
d_gene: NA
abundance: NA
v_gene: TRBV6-1
CDR3nt: TGTGCCAGCAGTGATAATTATCTAAGAATATACGAGCAGTACTTC
CDR3aa: CASSDNYLRIYEQYF

j_gene: TRBJ2-7
d_gene: NA
abundance: NA
v_gene: TRBV18
CDR3nt: TGTGCCAGCTCCCCAGTGGGCAGCCTCTACGAGCAGTACTTC
CDR3aa: CASSPVGSLYEQYF

j_gene: TRBJ2-1
d_gene: NA
abundance: NA
v_gene: TRBV7-3
CDR3nt: TGTGCCAGCAGCTTAAGTTCCTACAATGAGCAGTTCTTC
CDR3aa: CASSLSSYNEQFF

j_gene: TRBJ2-1
d_gene: NA
abundance: NA
v_gene: TRBV12-3/TRBV12-4
CDR3nt: TGTGCCAGCAGCTCCCACAATGAGCAGTTCTTC
CDR3aa: CASSSHNEQFF

j_gene: TRBJ1-3
d_gene: TRBD1
abundance: NA
v_gene: TRBV28
CDR3nt: TGTGCCAGCAGTTTATTAGCGGGGGGGTATACAGGGGATGGAAACACCATATATTTT
CDR3aa: CASSLLAGGYTGDGNTIYF

j_gene: TRBJ1-5
d_gene: NA
abundance: NA
v_gene: TRBV3-1/TRBV3-2
CDR3nt: TGTGCCAGCAGCCAAGCGGCAGGCCAAGGGGCCCAGCATTTT
CDR3aa: CASSQAAGQGAQHF

j_gene: TRBJ1-5
d_gene: NA
abundance: NA
v_gene: TRBV30
CDR3nt: TGTGCCTGGGGGAGCGGGGGTGAGGATCAGCCCCAGCATTTT
CDR3aa: CAWGSGGEDQPQHF

j_gene: TRBJ1-6
d_gene: NA
abundance: NA
v_gene: TRBV7-2
CDR3nt: TGTGCCAGCAGCCCAGAGACCACTAGGTCACCCCTCCACTTT
CDR3aa: CASSPETTRSPLHF

j_gene: TRBJ1-1
d_gene: NA
abundance: NA
v_gene: TRBV19
CDR3nt: TGTGCCAGTAGTCGGGGTGGAGGCACTGAAGCTTTCTTT
CDR3aa: CASSRGGGTEAFF

j_gene: TRBJ1-3
d_gene: NA
abundance: NA
v_gene: TRBV6-5
CDR3nt: TGTGCCAGCAGTTCCAGACAACAGCTACACACCATATATTTT
CDR3aa: CASSSRQQLHTIYF

j_gene: TRBJ2-2
d_gene: TRBD2
abundance: NA
v_gene: TRBV4-3
CDR3nt: TGCGCCAGCAGCCATCATAGCGGGGGGGAAGACACCGGGGAGCTGTTTTTT
CDR3aa: CASSHHSGGEDTGELFF

j_gene: TRBJ2-3
d_gene: NA
abundance: NA
v_gene: TRBV11-2
CDR3nt: TGTGCCAGCAGCCTCTTTGGGGACGGTACAGATACGCAGTATTTT
CDR3aa: CASSLFGDGTDTQYF

j_gene: TRBJ1-6
d_gene: NA
abundance: NA
v_gene: TRBV27
CDR3nt: TGTGCCAGCAGTTTATCGTGGGTAAGGAATTCACCCCTCCACTTT
CDR3aa: CASSLSWVRNSPLHF

j_gene: TRBJ1-1
d_gene: NA
abundance: NA
v_gene: TRBV4-1
CDR3nt: TGCGCCAGCAGCCAAGGCGCGAACACTGAAGCTTTCTTT
CDR3aa: CASSQGANTEAFF

j_gene: TRBJ1-1
d_gene: NA
abundance: NA
v_gene: TRBV10-3
CDR3nt: TGTGCCATCAGTGAGTTCGCAGGGAATACTGAAGCTTTCTTT
CDR3aa: CAISEFAGNTEAFF

j_gene: TRBJ2-1
d_gene: NA
abundance: once
v_gene: TRBV6-2/TRBV6-3
CDR3nt: TGTGCCAGCAGTCACCCGGAGAGTCCCTCCTACAATGAGCAGTTCTTC
CDR3aa: CASSHPESPSYNEQFF

j_gene: TRBJ1-5
d_gene: NA
abundance: NA
v_gene: TRBV12-3/TRBV12-4
CDR3nt: TGTGCCAGCAGTTTACAGGGGAATCAGCCCCAGCATTTT
CDR3aa: CASSLQGNQPQHF

j_gene: TRBJ2-2
d_gene: NA
abundance: NA
v_gene: TRBV27
CDR3nt: TGTGCCAGCAGTTTTCTCTTTGGGACGGGGACCGGGGAGCTGTTTTTT
CDR3aa: CASSFLFGTGTGELFF

j_gene: TRBJ2-5
d_gene: NA
abundance: NA
v_gene: TRBV3-1/TRBV3-2
CDR3nt: TGTGCCAGCAGCCCTACAGGGAAAGAGACCCAGTACTTC
CDR3aa: CASSPTGKETQYF

j_gene: TRBJ2-5
d_gene: NA
abundance: NA
v_gene: TRBV11-1
CDR3nt: TGTGCCAGCAGCTTACCTGGCGGAGAGACCCAGTACTTC
CDR3aa: CASSLPGGETQYF

j_gene: TRBJ1-2
d_gene: NA
abundance: many
v_gene: TRBV6-2/TRBV6-3
CDR3nt: TGTGCCAGCAGTCGAGATTACTATGGCTACACCTTC
CDR3aa: CASSRDYYGYTF

j_gene: TRBJ1-1
d_gene: TRBD1
abundance: NA
v_gene: TRBV9
CDR3nt: TGTGCCAGCAGCCCGCGGGACAGGGGGCGTTGGAACACTGAAGCTTTCTTT
CDR3aa: CASSPRDRGRWNTEAFF

j_gene: TRBJ2-1
d_gene: TRBD1
abundance: NA
v_gene: TRBV6-5
CDR3nt: TGTGCCAGCAGTTCCAGGGACAGGACCCTCTACAATGAGCAGTTCTTC
CDR3aa: CASSSRDRTLYNEQFF

j_gene: TRBJ2-7
d_gene: NA
abundance: NA
v_gene: TRBV6-5
CDR3nt: TGTGCCAGCAGTTACGGGCGCCCCCCCTACGAGCAGTACTTC
CDR3aa: CASSYGRPPYEQYF

j_gene: TRBJ1-3
d_gene: NA
abundance: NA
v_gene: TRBV7-8
CDR3nt: TGTGCCAGCAGCTTAGGGGGGTTTGCGTCCGGAAACACCATATATTTT
CDR3aa: CASSLGGFASGNTIYF

j_gene: TRBJ2-4
d_gene: NA
abundance: NA
v_gene: TRBV4-1
CDR3nt: TGCGCCAGCAGCCAAAGGATTTTAGCCAAAAACATTCAGTACTTC
CDR3aa: CASSQRILAKNIQYF

j_gene: TRBJ1-2
d_gene: TRBD1
abundance: NA
v_gene: TRBV5-1
CDR3nt: TGCGCCAGCAGCTTGGCGGGACAGGGGGCGCATGGCTACACCTTC
CDR3aa: CASSLAGQGAHGYTF

j_gene: TRBJ1-1
d_gene: NA
abundance: NA
v_gene: TRBV9
CDR3nt: TGTGCCAGCAGCCGGATTTCTCAAAAGAACACTGAAGCTTTCTTT
CDR3aa: CASSRISQKNTEAFF

j_gene: TRBJ1-6
d_gene: NA
abundance: NA
v_gene: TRBV6-5
CDR3nt: TGTGCCAGCAGTTACTCTTCCTTTGGAACCGGGCCCCTCCACTTT
CDR3aa: CASSYSSFGTGPLHF

j_gene: TRBJ2-3
d_gene: NA
abundance: NA
v_gene: TRBV4-1
CDR3nt: TGCGCCAGCAGCCGAGGATCAGGGGGGCTGGTGACAGATACGCAGTATTTT
CDR3aa: CASSRGSGGLVTDTQYF

j_gene: TRBJ1-6
d_gene: TRBD1
abundance: NA
v_gene: TRBV19
CDR3nt: TGTGCCAGTAGGTTATTCGACAGGGTTTCACCCCTCCACTTT
CDR3aa: CASRLFDRVSPLHF

j_gene: TRBJ2-7
d_gene: TRBD2
abundance: NA
v_gene: TRBV29-1
CDR3nt: TGCAGCGTTGAAGCCGGGACTAGCGGGGGCTACGAGCAGTACTTC
CDR3aa: CSVEAGTSGGYEQYF